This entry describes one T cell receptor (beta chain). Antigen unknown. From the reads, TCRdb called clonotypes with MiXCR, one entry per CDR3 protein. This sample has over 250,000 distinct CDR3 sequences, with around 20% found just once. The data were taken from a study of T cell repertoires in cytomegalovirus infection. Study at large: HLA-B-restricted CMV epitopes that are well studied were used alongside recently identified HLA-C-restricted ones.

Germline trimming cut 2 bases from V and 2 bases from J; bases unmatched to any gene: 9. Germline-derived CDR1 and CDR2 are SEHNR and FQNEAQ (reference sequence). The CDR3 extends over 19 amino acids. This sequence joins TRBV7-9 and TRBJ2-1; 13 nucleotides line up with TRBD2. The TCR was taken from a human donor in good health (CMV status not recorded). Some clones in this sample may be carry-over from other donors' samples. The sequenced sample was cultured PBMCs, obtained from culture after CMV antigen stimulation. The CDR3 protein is CASSLSRLAGGGAYNEQFF. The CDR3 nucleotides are TGTGCCAGCAGCTTAAGTAGACTAGCGGGAGGCGGGGCCTACAATGAGCAGTTCTTC.